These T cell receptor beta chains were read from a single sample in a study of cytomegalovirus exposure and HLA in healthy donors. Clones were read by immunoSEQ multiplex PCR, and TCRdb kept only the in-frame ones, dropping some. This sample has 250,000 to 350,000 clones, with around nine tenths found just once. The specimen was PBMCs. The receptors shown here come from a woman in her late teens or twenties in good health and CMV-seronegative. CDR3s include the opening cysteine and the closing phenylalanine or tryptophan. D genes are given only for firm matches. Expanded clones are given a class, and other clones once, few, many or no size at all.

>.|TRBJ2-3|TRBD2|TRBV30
CAWHSRGREGTDTQYF
TGTGCCTGGCACAGCCGGGGGCGGGAGGGCACAGATACGCAGTATTTT
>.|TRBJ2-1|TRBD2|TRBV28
CASSLGLAGDNEQFF
TGTGCCAGCAGTTTGGGTCTAGCGGGAGACAATGAGCAGTTCTTC
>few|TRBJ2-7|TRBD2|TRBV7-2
CASSLGIAGEQYF
TGTGCCAGCAGCCTGGGAATAGCGGGGGAGCAGTACTTC
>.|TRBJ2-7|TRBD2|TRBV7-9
CASSPPTSGSFYEQYF
TGTGCCAGCAGCCCTCCCACTAGCGGGAGCTTCTACGAGCAGTACTTC
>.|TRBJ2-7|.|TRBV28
CASSSFYEQYF
TGTGCCAGCAGTTCTTTCTACGAGCAGTACTTC
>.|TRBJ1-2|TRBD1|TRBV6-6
CASSYSGQGAFGYTF
TGTGCCAGCAGTTACTCGGGACAGGGGGCCTTTGGCTACACCTTC
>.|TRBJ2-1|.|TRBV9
CASSGEAYNEQFF
TGTGCCAGCAGCGGAGAGGCTTACAATGAGCAGTTCTTC
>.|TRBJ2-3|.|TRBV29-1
CSVVGRAQYF
TGCAGCGTTGTAGGTCGGGCGCAGTATTTT
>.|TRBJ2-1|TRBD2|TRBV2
CASREGLALLYEQFF
TGTGCCAGCAGGGAGGGACTAGCGCTTCTCTATGAGCAGTTCTTC
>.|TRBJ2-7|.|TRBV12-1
CASSFAKNTGAEYEQYF
TGTGCCAGCAGCTTTGCGAAGAACACAGGGGCGGAATACGAGCAGTACTTC
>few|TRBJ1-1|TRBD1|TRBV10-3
CAISDTGQTLFF
TGTGCCATCAGTGATACGGGACAGACGTTATTCTTT
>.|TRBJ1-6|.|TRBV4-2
CASSLMDPGRGNSPLHF
TGTGCCAGCAGCCTGATGGACCCGGGGCGGGGTAATTCACCCCTCCACTTT
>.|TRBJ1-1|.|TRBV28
CASRRLGGENTEAFF
TGTGCCAGCAGGCGGCTGGGGGGGGAGAACACTGAAGCTTTCTTT